This T cell receptor beta chain was sequenced for a study of blood T cells in healthy people across ages. Notes on the study in general: Aged donors had fewer naive CD4+ cells and lower diversity than long-lived donors. It was held that diversity estimates obtained from one million T cells represented underestimates.

Notes on this clonotype: The antigen is not known.

The authors ran a second PCR of about 7 to 12 cycles using a sample-barcoded 5' primer and a J-beta primer mix. MiXCR was run by TCRdb on the 5' RACE reads, yielding one entry per CDR3 protein. The data show 800,000 or so distinct CDR3 sequences, roughly 25% seen once. V was pared by 0 bases and J by 7 bases, with 8 bases of the junction left unmatched. Germline-derived CDR1 and CDR2 are PRHDT and FYEKMQ (reference sequence). CDR3 size: 15 residues. These data were also filed under a second study, of T cells of mothers and their children. That report notes: Within related and unrelated pairs, thymic selection shapes TCR recombination output in a similar way.

The specimen sequenced was blood. The V call is TRBV13, the J call TRBJ1-2; TRBD1 agrees at 7 bases. The TCR sequence derives from a boy between 10 and 17 years old in good health. CDR3 region: CASSLGLQGLGGYTF. DNA of the CDR3: TGTGCCAGCAGCTTAGGTTTACAGGGGTTGGGTGGCTACACCTTC.